This T cell receptor (beta chain) emerged from a study of blood T cell repertoires in COVID-19. Across the study: Researchers got acute and convalescent COVID-19 samples from the United States, Italy and Spain. The analysed material was cDNA or gDNA that came from T cells, B-cell-depleted T cells, or PBMCs.

Only in-frame clones appear in the TCRdb table, and some are missing; sequencing was by immunoSEQ multiplex PCR. The data contain roughly 25,000 clones, about 76% of them singletons. The source material was peripheral blood. This receptor was taken from a man in his 70s with acute or convalescent COVID-19.

CDR3 protein: CASSLGEIAKNIQYF. The CDR3 nucleotides are TGCGCCAGCAGCCTTGGTGAGATAGCCAAAAACATTCAGTACTTC. The chain joins TRBV4-1 to TRBJ2-4; D is unresolved. The germline V gene encodes CDR1 MGHRA and CDR2 YSYEKL. The CDR3 has 15 amino acids. The germline V and J ends were trimmed by 4 bases and 0 bases, with 10 bases remaining between them.